The 14 T cell receptor beta chains below were found in one sample sequenced in a study of PD-1 blockade in classical Hodgkin lymphoma. Each and every patient relapsed after autologous stem cell transplantation, and patients got differing brentuximab vedotin exposure. Measured with immunoSEQ multiplex PCR; TCRdb has only the in-frame clones, and not every one. The data contain 70,000 to 85,000 clones, about 93% of them singletons. The specimen was peripheral blood mononuclear cells (PBMCs), collected at baseline. These receptors all come from a human donor with classical Hodgkin lymphoma.

The rearrangement joins TRBV7-9 to TRBJ1-2; D gene ambiguous. The germline V gene encodes CDR1 SEHNR and CDR2 FQNEAQ (reference sequence). The CDR3 loop spans 13 amino acids. Trimming took 5 bases from V and 2 from J, leaving 9 bases between them. The DNA of the CDR3 is TGTGCCAGCAGCCTGGACGGCAACTATGGCTACACCTTC. Residues: CASSLDGNYGYTF.

V and J are TRBV4-3 and TRBJ1-2; D uncertain. Germline V lookup: CDR1 LGHNA, CDR2 YSLEER. Trimming cost V 2 bases and J 6 bases, with 10 bases left between them. This CDR3 spans 13 amino acids. This chain's CDR3 is CASSQIPPNGYTF. The CDR3 DNA follows: TGCGCCAGCAGCCAAATCCCCCCCAATGGCTACACCTTC.

V gene TRBV7-9 combines with J gene TRBJ1-4; weak D call: TRBD1 (5 bases). From germline, CDR1 is SEHNR and CDR2 FQNEAQ (reference sequence). CDR3 size: 14 residues. Trimming took off 9 bases at V and 2 bases at J, with 13 bases between the two ends. CDR3 sequence (DNA): TGTGCCAGGAGGAGGGGTCGGACTAATGAAAAACTGTTTTTT. Residues: CARRRGRTNEKLFF. Based on the CDR3 plus reference TRBV7-9 and TRBJ1-4, the full variable domain is DTGVSQNPRHKITKRGQNVTFRCDPISEHNRLYWYRQTLGQGPEFLTYFQNEAQLEKSRLLSDRFSAERPKGSFSTLEIQRTEQGDSAMYLCARRRGRTNEKLFFGSGTQLSVL.

The J gene is TRBJ1-5, the V gene TRBV7-9, with D maybe TRBD1 (6 bases). Trimming shortened V by 3 bases and J by 4 bases, and 19 bases separated the two germline ends. The CDR3 contains 17 residues. The germline V gene encodes CDR1 SEHNR and CDR2 FQNEAQ (reference sequence). The CDR3 DNA follows: TGTGCCAGCAGCTTCGGGGGAATCGGGGGGCTAAATCAGCCCCAGCATTTT. It specifies CASSFGGIGGLNQPQHF.

The chain carries TRBV25-1 and TRBJ1-2; no reliable D call. Germline CDR1 reads MGHDK; CDR2 reads SYGVNS. V shed 7 bases and J shed 6 bases, with 18 bases lying between them. This CDR3 has 14 amino acids. CDR3 sequence reads: CASTGSTPANGYTF. The CDR3 DNA follows: TGTGCCAGCACCGGAAGTACACCGGCGAATGGCTACACCTTC.

The chain is built from TRBV9 and TRBJ1-2, with TRBD1 identical over 7 bases. V lost 4 bases and J lost 5; bases outside the gene matches: 14. CDR1 SGDLS and CDR2 YYNGEE come from the germline V gene. This CDR3 is 16 amino acids long. CDR3 protein: CASSSRVAGTEYGYTF. CDR3 nucleotide sequence: TGTGCCAGCAGCTCCAGGGTGGCCGGGACAGAATATGGCTACACCTTC. The variable domain in full, with the rest retrieved from reference TRBV9 and TRBJ1-2, is DSGVTQTPKHLITATGQRVTLRCSPRSGDLSVYWYQQSLDQGLQFLIQYYNGEERAKGNILERFSAQQFPDLHSELNLSSLELGDSALYFCASSSRVAGTEYGYTFGSGTRLTVV.

V and J are TRBV28 and TRBJ2-7; D ambiguous. V shed 5 bases and J shed 5 bases, with 16 bases lying between them. Germline-derived CDR1 and CDR2 are MDHEN and SYDVKM. This CDR3 contains 14 residues. CDR3: CASSPSFQAHEQYF. CDR3 DNA sequence: TGTGCCAGCAGTCCCTCTTTTCAGGCCCACGAGCAGTACTTC.

The chain couples TRBV29-1 to TRBJ2-7, with D maybe TRBD1 (6 bases). The CDR3 runs to 11 residues. Germline-derived CDR1 and CDR2 are SQVTM and ANQGSEA. V was trimmed by 6 bases and J by 4 bases, leaving 10 bases between them. In DNA, the CDR3 is TGCAGCGTAGGCAGGGGTTACGAGCAGTACTTC. Protein: CSVGRGYEQYF.

The genes are TRBV13 and TRBJ2-1; 13 nucleotides agree with TRBD2. This CDR3 comprises 18 residues. Trimming took 5 bases from V and 0 from J; bases not matched to a gene: 7. The germline V gene encodes CDR1 PRHDT and CDR2 FYEKMQ (reference sequence). CDR3 in DNA: TGTGCCAGCAGCCCCGGGACTAGCGGGATAAGCTCCTACAATGAGCAGTTCTTC. As protein: CASSPGTSGISSYNEQFF.

This chain joins TRBV18 and TRBJ2-1; D remains ambiguous. Deletions cut 1 base from V and 0 bases from J, with 7 bases between. The CDR3 sequence is 15 residues long. Germline CDR1 KGHSH, CDR2 LQKENI. The CDR3 reads CASSPRGSSYNEQFF. The CDR3 nucleotides read TGTGCCAGCTCACCACGTGGAAGCTCCTACAATGAGCAGTTCTTC. Full variable domain (missing parts from reference TRBV18 and TRBJ2-1): NAGVMQNPRHLVRRRGQEARLRCSPMKGHSHVYWYRQLPEEGLKFMVYLQKENIIDESGMPKERFSAEFPKEGPSILRIQQVVRGDSAAYFCASSPRGSSYNEQFFGPGTRLTVL.

This chain uses TRBV11-2 with TRBJ2-7; 11 bases are a match to TRBD1. This CDR3 has 15 residues. Germline V gene data show CDR1 as SGHAT and CDR2 as FQNNGV. With 1 base clipped from V and 5 bases from J, the junction kept 4 bases outside the gene matches. CDR3 in DNA: TGTGCCAGCAGCTTAGGGACAGGGGGCAGGAACGAGCAGTACTTC. Amino acids: CASSLGTGGRNEQYF.

The V and J genes are TRBV20-1 and TRBJ2-7; no definite D call. Trimming shortened V by 8 bases and J by 5 bases, and 10 bases separated the two germline ends. Germline assignment: CDR1 DFQATT and CDR2 SNEGSKA (reference sequence). The length of the CDR3 is 10 residues. The CDR3 reads CSPPGNEQYF. In DNA form, the CDR3 reads TGCAGTCCCCCCGGAAACGAGCAGTACTTC.

The rearrangement uses TRBV5-1 and TRBJ2-1; D possibly uses TRBD1 or TRBD2 (5 bases each). The CDR3 is 17 amino acids. Between the trimmed V and J ends, which lost 4 bases and 4 bases, there was a span of 21 bases. Germline lookup yields CDR1 SGHRS and CDR2 YFSETQ. The CDR3 loop reads CASSATVNLRGYNEQFF. The CDR3 coding sequence is TGCGCCAGCAGCGCGACAGTCAATCTACGGGGTTACAATGAGCAGTTCTTC.

The V and J genes are TRBV5-1 and TRBJ2-7, with D perhaps TRBD1 (6 bases). Germline CDR1 is SGHRS and CDR2 is YFSETQ. V was clipped by 6 bases and J by 9 bases, with 19 bases between them. The CDR3 runs to 13 residues. In DNA, the CDR3 is TGCGCCAGCACTATTTCCACAGGGATGGGGCAGTACTTC. It is translated as CASTISTGMGQYF.